This T cell receptor beta chain was found in a study of spatial heterogeneity in lung cancer. Each CDR3 protein gets one entry after TCRdb re-called the 5' RACE reads with MiXCR. The sample has 4,400 or so distinct CDR3 sequences, roughly 6% seen once. The CDR3 length is 14 residues. V was shortened by 0 bases and J by 1 base, with 3 bases between the two germline ends. Germline V gene sequence: CDR1 SGHTA, CDR2 FQGNSA. Study-level findings and limits: Intratumoral expanded alpha and beta TCR counts were found to track tumor mutation counts.

The sample's time point: sample taken at primary tumor resection. The approximately 67 donors had untreated early-stage non-small cell lung cancer. This clonotype was detected many times. Its specificity is not known. This clonotype was sampled from a male donor with early-stage non-small cell lung cancer. V gene TRBV7-2 combines with J gene TRBJ2-2; no firm D call. Specimen: lung tumor tissue, collected at surgery. Written as DNA, the CDR3 is TGTGCCAGCAGCTTAGCAGGGAACACCGGGGAGCTGTTTTTT. It specifies CASSLAGNTGELFF.